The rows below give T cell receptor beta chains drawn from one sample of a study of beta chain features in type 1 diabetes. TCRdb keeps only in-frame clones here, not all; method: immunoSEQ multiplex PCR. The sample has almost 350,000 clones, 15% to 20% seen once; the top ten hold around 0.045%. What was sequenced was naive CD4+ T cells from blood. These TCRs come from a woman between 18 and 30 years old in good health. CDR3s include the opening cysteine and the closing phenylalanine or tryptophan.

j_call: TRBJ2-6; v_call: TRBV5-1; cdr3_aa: CASRQPRQTSGANVLTF
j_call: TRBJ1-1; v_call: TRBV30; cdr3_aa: CAWTGMGNTEAFF
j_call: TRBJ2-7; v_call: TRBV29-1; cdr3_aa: CSVGSSYEQYF
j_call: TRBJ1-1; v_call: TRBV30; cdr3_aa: CAWSGQGSEAFF
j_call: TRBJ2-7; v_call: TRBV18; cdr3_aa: CASSLPQGTYEQYF
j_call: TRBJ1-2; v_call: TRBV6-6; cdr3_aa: CASSYGEGGGYTF
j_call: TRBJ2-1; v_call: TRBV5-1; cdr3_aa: CASSQGQGLAGVEQFF
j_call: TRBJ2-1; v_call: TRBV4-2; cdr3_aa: CASSEAGGEGNEQFF
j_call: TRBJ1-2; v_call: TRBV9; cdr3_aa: CASSVGQGNYGYTF
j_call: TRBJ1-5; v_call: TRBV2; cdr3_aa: CASRQGGYQPQHF
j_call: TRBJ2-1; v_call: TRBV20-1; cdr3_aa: CSASPNNEQFF
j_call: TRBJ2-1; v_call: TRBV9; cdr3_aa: CASSITSQGISEQFF
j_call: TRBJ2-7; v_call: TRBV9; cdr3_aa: CASSVGQVKGGEQYF
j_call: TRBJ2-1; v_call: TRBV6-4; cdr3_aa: CASSDWARGTHSEQFF
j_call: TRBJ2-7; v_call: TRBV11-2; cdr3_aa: CASSLQTRASYEQYF
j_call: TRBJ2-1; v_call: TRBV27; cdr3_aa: CASSGMTGDNEQFF
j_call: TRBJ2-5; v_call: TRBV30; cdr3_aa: CAYTSGGAGETQYF
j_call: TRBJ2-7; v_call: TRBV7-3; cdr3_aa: CASSPSPSGIYEQYF
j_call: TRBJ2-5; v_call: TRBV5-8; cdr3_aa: CASSRLGLTGRETQYF
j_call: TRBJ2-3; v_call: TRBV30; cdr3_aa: CAWSFRGRSTDTQYF
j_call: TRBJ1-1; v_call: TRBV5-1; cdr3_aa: CASSLARGSTEAFF
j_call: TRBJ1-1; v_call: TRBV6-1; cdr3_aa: CASSALDRAGDTEAFF
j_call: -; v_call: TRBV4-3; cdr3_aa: CASSQDHGGGYEQYF
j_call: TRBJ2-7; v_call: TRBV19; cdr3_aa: CASSRGGSSYEQYF